This TCR beta chain was obtained from a study of identical twins. V was trimmed by 0 bases and J by 1 base, leaving 14 bases between them. Germline-derived CDR1 and CDR2 are SGHTS and YDEGEE. CDR3 length equals 16 residues. In its sample, this clonotype was seen a few times. As yet, its antigen is unknown. Template switching added a universal primer site, and cDNA bore unique molecular identifiers. Each CDR3 protein gets one entry after TCRdb re-called the 5' RACE reads with MiXCR. The sample carries 700,000 or so distinct CDR3 sequences, 21% recorded once. Study observations and caveats: Beta out-of-frame twin sharing showed a weaker excess.

The same data also went into a second study, on T cells expressing NK-cell markers.

The specimen was PBMCs. The clonotype originates from a young woman in good health. This sequence joins TRBV5-8 and TRBJ2-7; D is perhaps TRBD2 (5 bases). The CDR3 DNA reads as TGTGCCAGCAGCTTGGCCCCGGGATACGAATCCTACGAGCAGTACTTC. It is translated as CASSLAPGYESYEQYF.